This T cell receptor beta chain was sequenced during a study of early T cells in non-severe SARS-CoV-2 infection. From the 5' RACE reads, TCRdb called clonotypes with MiXCR, one entry per CDR3 protein. Here the sample spans about 35,000 distinct CDR3 sequences, less than 6.5% being singletons. This CDR3 spans 15 amino acids. The trim removed 0 bases at V and 8 bases at J, leaving 8 bases unmatched. Germline values: CDR1 MNHEY, CDR2 SVGEGT. The TCR sequence derives from an adult who was a healthcare worker with PCR-confirmed SARS-CoV-2 infection or an uninfected control (not recorded which). The chain employs TRBV6-2 or TRBV6-3 and TRBJ2-7; 9 bases align to TRBD2. This specimen was whole blood, taken at baseline. CDR3 region: CASSYSGGRALQQYV. CDR3 in DNA: TGTGCCAGCAGTTACTCGGGCGGGAGGGCCCTACAGCAGTACGTC.